The 5 T cell receptor beta chains below all came from one sample that was sequenced in a study of tumor and adjacent non-tumor tissue in lung cancer. The library came from three nested PCR rounds adapted from ARM-PCR protocols. TCRdb reanalysed the multiplex PCR reads using MiXCR and keeps one entry per CDR3 protein. Here the sample spans 75,000 to 80,000 distinct CDR3 sequences, around 85% being singletons. The template was RNA from unsorted bulk tissue. Material for sequencing was lung tumor tissue. These receptors were taken from a woman aged 45-60 years with non-small cell lung cancer.

About this clonotype: The germline gene is not matched at one end of the junction; a read error may be the cause. This chain joins TRBV29-1 and TRBJ2-7; a possible D gene is TRBD1 (6 bases). CDR1 is SQVTM, CDR2 ANQGSEA, per germline. This CDR3 spans 14 amino acids. CDR3 bases: TGCAGCGTTGCCATAAGGGACAAAACCTACGCGCAGCACTTC. This sequence encodes CSVAIRDKTYAQHF.

With regard to this clonotype: The junction departs from germline at one end; a sequencing error may be responsible. The rearrangement uses TRBV6-6 and TRBJ1-5, with D tentatively TRBD1 (5 bases). The V gene's germline CDR1 is MNHNY and CDR2 SVGAGI (reference sequence). The CDR3 is 15 residues long. This CDR3 reads CTSSFGTAAIQPQHF. The CDR3 coding sequence is TGTACCAGCAGTTTCGGGACGGCGGCGATTCAGCCCCAGCATTTT.

To note about this clonotype: Sequence at one end of the junction differs from germline and may be a read error. V and J are TRBV4-1 and TRBJ2-5; 8 positions agree with TRBD1. This CDR3 comprises 14 residues. CDR1 is MGHRA, CDR2 YSYEKL, per germline. CDR3 loop: CASSQVGQGEAQYF. The DNA for the CDR3 is TGCGCCAGCAGCCAAGTTGGACAGGGAGAGGCCCAGTACTTC.

DNA for the CDR3: TGCAATGCCCCCCGCCTAGCGGAGCCCTACGAGCAGTACTTC. Its translation: CNAPRLAEPYEQYF. The rearrangement uses TRBV20-1 and TRBJ2-7; 7 bases are shared with TRBD2. CDR3 length: 14 amino acids. Germline V CDR1 and CDR2: DFQATT, SNEGSKA (reference sequence).

This rearrangement joins TRBV4-1 to TRBJ2-1; TRBD2 matches at 10 bases. V trimming: 4 bases; J trimming: 15 bases; junction bases outside the gene matches: 24. Germline lookup yields CDR1 MGHRA and CDR2 YSYEKL. CDR3 length equals 18 residues. For the CDR3, the DNA is TGCGCCAGCAGCCGCAACCCTACGGGACTAGCGAGTTACGACAAGCTGTTCTTC. Amino acid sequence: CASSRNPTGLASYDKLFF.